These T cell receptor beta chains were read from a single sample in a study of tumor-infiltrating lymphocytes in localized non-small cell lung cancer. Sequenced by immunoSEQ multiplex PCR; TCRdb stores in-frame clones only, minus some. The profile shows about 18,000 clones, 60% to 85% of them singletons. The sequencing input was lung tumor tissue. Receptors were obtained from a human donor with non-small cell lung cancer. Each CDR3 is given with its conserved first and last residue. The order of the fields is CDR3 DNA, CDR3 protein, J gene, V gene, clone size, CDR3 length, D gene. The D gene is left open where the match is weak. Clone size is given for some rows only: seen once, a few or many times, or a class if the clone is expanded.

CDR3 DNA: TGTGCCAGCAGTTTATCAGGGGGATCCAAAAACATTCAGTACTTC
CDR3 protein: CASSLSGGSKNIQYF
J gene: TRBJ2-4
V gene: TRBV27
clone size: .
CDR3 length: 15
D gene: .

CDR3 DNA: TGTGCCAGCAGCCCAACGAGGGGTGGCAATCAGCCCCAGCATTTT
CDR3 protein: CASSPTRGGNQPQHF
J gene: TRBJ1-5
V gene: TRBV11-2
clone size: .
CDR3 length: 15
D gene: .

CDR3 DNA: TGTGCCAGCAGCGCTAATAGCGGGAACTCCTACAATGAGCAGTTCTTC
CDR3 protein: CASSANSGNSYNEQFF
J gene: TRBJ2-1
V gene: TRBV7-2
clone size: .
CDR3 length: 16
D gene: TRBD2

CDR3 DNA: TGCGCCAGCAGCCCCCGGGAGGTAGTGTTGGAGACCCAGTACTTC
CDR3 protein: CASSPREVVLETQYF
J gene: TRBJ2-5
V gene: TRBV5-1
clone size: medium-sized
CDR3 length: 15
D gene: TRBD2

CDR3 DNA: TGTGCCAGCAGTCTCCGCCTCACACTAGCGGGAGGTTACAATGAGCAGTTCTTC
CDR3 protein: CASSLRLTLAGGYNEQFF
J gene: TRBJ2-1
V gene: TRBV27
clone size: .
CDR3 length: 18
D gene: TRBD2

CDR3 DNA: TGTGCCAGCAGCTTAAATGGGGGGGATCGGACACCCCTCCACTTT
CDR3 protein: CASSLNGGDRTPLHF
J gene: TRBJ1-6
V gene: TRBV11-1
clone size: .
CDR3 length: 15
D gene: .

CDR3 DNA: TGTGCCAGCAGCTTACGGTTCCGGGATGAAAAACTGTTTTTT
CDR3 protein: CASSLRFRDEKLFF
J gene: TRBJ1-4
V gene: TRBV7-3
clone size: .
CDR3 length: 14
D gene: .

CDR3 DNA: TGTGCCAGCAGCATAAGGGACCGTGATGCGACCTACAATGAGCAGTTCTTC
CDR3 protein: CASSIRDRDATYNEQFF
J gene: TRBJ2-1
V gene: TRBV21-1
clone size: .
CDR3 length: 17
D gene: .

CDR3 DNA: TGCGCCAGCAGCCTCAGGGGGCACACCGGGGAGCTGTTTTTT
CDR3 protein: CASSLRGHTGELFF
J gene: TRBJ2-2
V gene: TRBV5-1
clone size: .
CDR3 length: 14
D gene: TRBD1

CDR3 DNA: TGTGCCACCAGCAGAAACAGGGGCGCCTACAATGAGCAGTTCTTC
CDR3 protein: CATSRNRGAYNEQFF
J gene: TRBJ2-1
V gene: TRBV15
clone size: .
CDR3 length: 15
D gene: TRBD1

CDR3 DNA: TGCGCCAGCGCAGGTTCTGGAAACACCATATATTTT
CDR3 protein: CASAGSGNTIYF
J gene: TRBJ1-3
V gene: TRBV4-3
clone size: .
CDR3 length: 12
D gene: .

CDR3 DNA: TGTGCCAGCACTCCAGCAGGGAGCCTCTCCTACGAGCAGTACTTC
CDR3 protein: CASTPAGSLSYEQYF
J gene: TRBJ2-7
V gene: TRBV7-8
clone size: .
CDR3 length: 15
D gene: .

CDR3 DNA: TGTGCCAGCAGCTCCCAGGATACGCAGTATTTT
CDR3 protein: CASSSQDTQYF
J gene: TRBJ2-3
V gene: TRBV5-6
clone size: .
CDR3 length: 11
D gene: .

CDR3 DNA: TGTGCCAGCTCACCGCGACCCGGGACAGTTAAGCATGAGCAGTTCTTC
CDR3 protein: CASSPRPGTVKHEQFF
J gene: TRBJ2-1
V gene: TRBV18
clone size: .
CDR3 length: 16
D gene: TRBD1

CDR3 DNA: TGTGCCAGCACCAACACAAATGAAAAACTGTTTTTT
CDR3 protein: CASTNTNEKLFF
J gene: TRBJ1-4
V gene: TRBV28
clone size: .
CDR3 length: 12
D gene: .

CDR3 DNA: TGTGCCAGCAGTTCCACAGCTAACTATGGCTACACCTTC
CDR3 protein: CASSSTANYGYTF
J gene: TRBJ1-2
V gene: TRBV6-6
clone size: .
CDR3 length: 13
D gene: .

CDR3 DNA: TGTGCCTCCCAGTGGGACCTGACCTACGAGCAGTACTTC
CDR3 protein: CASQWDLTYEQYF
J gene: TRBJ2-7
V gene: TRBV2
clone size: .
CDR3 length: 13
D gene: .

CDR3 DNA: TGTGCCATCAGCGATTCAAGAGCAACTAATGAAAAACTGTTTTTT
CDR3 protein: CAISDSRATNEKLFF
J gene: TRBJ1-4
V gene: TRBV10-3
clone size: once
CDR3 length: 15
D gene: .

CDR3 DNA: TGTGCCACCAGCACCGACAGGGTTCGGTTTGGCAATCAGCCCCAGCATTTT
CDR3 protein: CATSTDRVRFGNQPQHF
J gene: TRBJ1-5
V gene: TRBV15
clone size: .
CDR3 length: 17
D gene: TRBD1

CDR3 DNA: TGTGCCAGCAGGGAACCTGACCGGCGAGAGACCCAGTACTTC
CDR3 protein: CASREPDRRETQYF
J gene: TRBJ2-5
V gene: TRBV7-2
clone size: .
CDR3 length: 14
D gene: .

CDR3 DNA: TGTGCCAGCAGCTTCATGTTAGGGGATGCTGAAGCTTTCTTT
CDR3 protein: CASSFMLGDAEAFF
J gene: TRBJ1-1
V gene: TRBV7-2
clone size: .
CDR3 length: 14
D gene: .

CDR3 DNA: TGTGCCAGTAGTATAAGACCAACCTACGAGCAGTACTTC
CDR3 protein: CASSIRPTYEQYF
J gene: TRBJ2-7
V gene: TRBV19
clone size: .
CDR3 length: 13
D gene: .